This T cell receptor (beta chain) was captured in a study of T cells after yellow fever vaccination. This clonotype was detected only a few times. Its antigen is unidentified. Study outcomes and limitations: Shared CD4/CD8 clonotypes were a small share, likely from convergent recombination. Most primary-vaccination clones reappeared after the booster (less than 98% CD4, more than 70% CD8). A weaker but faster secondary response was observed, peaking on day 5 versus 15.

TCRdb reprocessed the 5' RACE reads via MiXCR and lists one record per CDR3 protein. Of 620,000 or so distinct CDR3 sequences in the sample, roughly an eighth were seen once. The sample consisted of PBMCs, taken on the day of the yellow fever booster vaccination. This TCR came from a man aged 30-40 years who received the YFV17D yellow fever vaccine.

The CDR3 is CASSLFGGANEQYF. For the CDR3, the DNA is TGTGCCAGCAGCTTATTTGGGGGGGCGAACGAGCAGTACTTC. The chain couples TRBV7-9 to TRBJ2-7, with a possible D match to TRBD2 (7 bases). The CDR3 has 14 residues. Trimming pared 2 bases from V and 5 bases from J, leaving 13 bases between. Per the germline V gene, CDR1 is SEHNR and CDR2 is FQNEAQ (reference sequence).